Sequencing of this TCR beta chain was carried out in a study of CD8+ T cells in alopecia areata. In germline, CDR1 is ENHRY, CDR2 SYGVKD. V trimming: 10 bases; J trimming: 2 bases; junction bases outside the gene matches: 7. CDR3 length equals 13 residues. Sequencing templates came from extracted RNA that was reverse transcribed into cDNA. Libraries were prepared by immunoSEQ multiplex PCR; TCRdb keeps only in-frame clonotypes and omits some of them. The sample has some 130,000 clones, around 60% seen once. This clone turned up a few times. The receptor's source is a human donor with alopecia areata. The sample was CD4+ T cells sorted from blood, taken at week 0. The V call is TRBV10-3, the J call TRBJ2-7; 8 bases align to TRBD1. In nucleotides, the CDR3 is TGTGCCACCGCGACAGGGGATCCCTACGAGCAGTACTTC. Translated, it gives CATATGDPYEQYF.